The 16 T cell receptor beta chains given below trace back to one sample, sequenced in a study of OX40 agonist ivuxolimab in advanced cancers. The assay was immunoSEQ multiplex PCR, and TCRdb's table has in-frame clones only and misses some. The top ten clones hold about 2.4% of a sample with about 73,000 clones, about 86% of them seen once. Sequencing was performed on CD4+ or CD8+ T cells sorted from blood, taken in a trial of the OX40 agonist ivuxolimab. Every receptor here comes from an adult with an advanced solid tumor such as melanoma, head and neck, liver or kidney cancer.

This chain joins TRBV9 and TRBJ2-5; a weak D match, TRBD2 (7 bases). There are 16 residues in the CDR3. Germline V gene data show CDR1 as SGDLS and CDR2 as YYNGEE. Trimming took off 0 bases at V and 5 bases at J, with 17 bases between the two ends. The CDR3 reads CASSVGSGGLWETQYF. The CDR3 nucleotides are TGTGCCAGCAGCGTAGGCTCGGGGGGCCTTTGGGAGACCCAGTACTTC.

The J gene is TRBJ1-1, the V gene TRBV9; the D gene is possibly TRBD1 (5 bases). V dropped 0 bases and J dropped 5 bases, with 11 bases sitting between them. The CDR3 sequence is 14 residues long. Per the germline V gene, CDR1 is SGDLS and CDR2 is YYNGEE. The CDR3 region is CASSVEPGMTEAFF. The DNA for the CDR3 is TGTGCCAGCAGCGTAGAACCAGGGATGACTGAAGCTTTCTTT.

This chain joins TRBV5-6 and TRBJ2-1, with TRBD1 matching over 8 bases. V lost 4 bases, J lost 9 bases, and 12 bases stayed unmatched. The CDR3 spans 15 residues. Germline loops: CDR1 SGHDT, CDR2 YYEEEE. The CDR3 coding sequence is TGTGCCAGCAGCATGGGACAGGTTGAAGTCTCTGAGCAGTTCTTC. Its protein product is CASSMGQVEVSEQFF.

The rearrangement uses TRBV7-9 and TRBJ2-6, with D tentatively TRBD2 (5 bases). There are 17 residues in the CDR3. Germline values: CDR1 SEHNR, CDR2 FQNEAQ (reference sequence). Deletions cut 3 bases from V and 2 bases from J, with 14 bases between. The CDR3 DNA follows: TGTGCCAGCAGCTTTGAACCGTCGGGGACTGGGGCCAACGTCCTGACTTTC. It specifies CASSFEPSGTGANVLTF.

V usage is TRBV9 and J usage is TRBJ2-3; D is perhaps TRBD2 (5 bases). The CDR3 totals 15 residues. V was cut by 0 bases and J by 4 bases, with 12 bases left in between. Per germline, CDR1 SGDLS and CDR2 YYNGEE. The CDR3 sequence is CASSVVSGLPDTQYF. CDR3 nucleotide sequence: TGTGCCAGCAGCGTAGTATCCGGACTTCCAGATACGCAGTATTTT.

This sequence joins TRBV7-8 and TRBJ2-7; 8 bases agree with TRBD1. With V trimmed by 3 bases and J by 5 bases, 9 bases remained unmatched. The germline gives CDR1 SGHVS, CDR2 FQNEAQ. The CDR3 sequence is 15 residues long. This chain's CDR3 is CASSFSTGGINEQYF. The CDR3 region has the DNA TGTGCCAGCAGCTTCTCAACAGGGGGAATAAACGAGCAGTACTTC.

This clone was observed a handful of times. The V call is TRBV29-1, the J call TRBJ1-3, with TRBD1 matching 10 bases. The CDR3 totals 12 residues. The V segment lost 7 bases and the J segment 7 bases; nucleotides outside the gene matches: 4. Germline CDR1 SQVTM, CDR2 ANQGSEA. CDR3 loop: CSASGQGNTIYF. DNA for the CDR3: TGCAGCGCCTCGGGACAGGGGAACACCATATATTTT.

CDR3 nucleotides: TGTGCCAGCAGCCAAGATCGCGGTAGCGGCGTTGGAGAGACCCAGTACTTC. This sequence encodes CASSQDRGSGVGETQYF. This chain uses TRBV4-2 with TRBJ2-5; a possible D gene is TRBD2 (6 bases). Germline values: CDR1 LGHNA, CDR2 YNFKEQ. The CDR3 contains 17 residues. Between the trimmed V and J ends, which lost 0 bases and 4 bases, there was a span of 18 bases.

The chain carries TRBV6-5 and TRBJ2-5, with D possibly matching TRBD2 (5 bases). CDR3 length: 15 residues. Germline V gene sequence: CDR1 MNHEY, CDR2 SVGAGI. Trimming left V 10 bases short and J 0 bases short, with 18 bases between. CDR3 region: CATRSDSSHQETQYF. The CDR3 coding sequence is TGTGCCACCCGATCGGACTCAAGCCACCAAGAGACCCAGTACTTC.

The CDR3 sequence is CASSLVGGASGYTF. CDR3 sequence (DNA): TGTGCCAGCAGTTTAGTAGGGGGGGCCTCAGGCTACACCTTC. The V call is TRBV28, the J call TRBJ1-2; possibly TRBD1 for D (6 bases). V was clipped by 2 bases and J by 8 bases, with 15 bases between them. This CDR3 is 14 amino acids long. Germline assignment: CDR1 MDHEN and CDR2 SYDVKM.

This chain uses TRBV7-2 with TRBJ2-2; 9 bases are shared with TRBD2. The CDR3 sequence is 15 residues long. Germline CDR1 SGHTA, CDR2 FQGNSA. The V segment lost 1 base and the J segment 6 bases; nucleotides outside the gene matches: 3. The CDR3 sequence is CASSLEGLAPGELFF. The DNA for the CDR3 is TGTGCCAGCAGCTTAGAGGGACTAGCCCCCGGGGAGCTGTTTTTT.

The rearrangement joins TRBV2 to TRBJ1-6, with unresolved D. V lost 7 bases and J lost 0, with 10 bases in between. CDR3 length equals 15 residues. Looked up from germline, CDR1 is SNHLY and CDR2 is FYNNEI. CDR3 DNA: TGTGCCAGCACTGGAGAGAGCTCCTATAATTCACCCCTCCACTTT. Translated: CASTGESSYNSPLHF.

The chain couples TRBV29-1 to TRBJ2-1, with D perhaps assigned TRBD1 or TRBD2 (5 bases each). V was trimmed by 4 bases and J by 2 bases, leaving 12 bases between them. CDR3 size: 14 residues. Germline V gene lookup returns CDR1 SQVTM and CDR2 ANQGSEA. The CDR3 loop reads CSVVGDPTYNEQFF. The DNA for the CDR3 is TGCAGCGTTGTTGGGGACCCTACCTACAATGAGCAGTTCTTC.

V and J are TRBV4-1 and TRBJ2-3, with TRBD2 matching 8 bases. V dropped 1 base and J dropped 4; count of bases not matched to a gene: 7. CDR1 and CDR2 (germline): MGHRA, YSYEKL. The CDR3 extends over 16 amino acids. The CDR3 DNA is TGCGCCAGCAGCCAAGCGCCAGCGGGGGTTGCAGATACGCAGTATTTT. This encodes CASSQAPAGVADTQYF.

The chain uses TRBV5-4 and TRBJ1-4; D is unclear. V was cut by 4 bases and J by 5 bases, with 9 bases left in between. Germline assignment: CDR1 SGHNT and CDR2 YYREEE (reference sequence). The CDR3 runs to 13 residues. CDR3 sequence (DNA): TGTGCCAGCAGCCGCAGAGAGAATGAAAAACTGTTTTTT. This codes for CASSRRENEKLFF.

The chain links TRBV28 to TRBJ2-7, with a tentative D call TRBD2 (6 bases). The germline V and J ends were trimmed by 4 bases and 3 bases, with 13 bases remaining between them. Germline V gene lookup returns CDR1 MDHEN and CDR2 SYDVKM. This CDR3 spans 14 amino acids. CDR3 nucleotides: TGTGCCAGCAGTTCCCGACGGAGGGGCTACGAGCAGTACTTC. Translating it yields CASSSRRRGYEQYF.